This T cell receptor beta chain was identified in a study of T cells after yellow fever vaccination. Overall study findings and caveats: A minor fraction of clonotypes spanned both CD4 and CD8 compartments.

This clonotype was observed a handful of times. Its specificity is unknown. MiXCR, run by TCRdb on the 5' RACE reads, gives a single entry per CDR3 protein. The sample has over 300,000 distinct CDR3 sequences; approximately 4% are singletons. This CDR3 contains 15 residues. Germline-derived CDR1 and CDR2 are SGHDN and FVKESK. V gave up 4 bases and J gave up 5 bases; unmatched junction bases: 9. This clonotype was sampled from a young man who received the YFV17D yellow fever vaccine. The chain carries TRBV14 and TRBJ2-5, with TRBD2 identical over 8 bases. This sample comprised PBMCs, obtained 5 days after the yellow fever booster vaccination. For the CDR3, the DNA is TGTGCCAGCAGCCTCGGACTAGCCTTATATGAGACCCAGTACTTC. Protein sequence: CASSLGLALYETQYF.